Each of the 6 T cell receptor beta chains below was sequenced from the same sample in a study of low-dose radiotherapy and immunotherapy resistance in tumors. TRAV- and TRBV-specific primers primed first-strand cDNA, covering alpha and beta chains. Amplification of TCRs used a constant-region primer and V-primer adapter for about 19 PCR cycles. TCRdb ran MiXCR on the reads and lists one entry per CDR3 protein. The table has about 16,000 distinct CDR3 sequences, around 72% seen once. The receptors originated from a human donor with advanced metastatic prostate, ovarian, gallbladder or colorectal cancer (not recorded which). This table probably holds off-target reads from a library built for another chain.

This clonotype appeared a few times. The rearrangement links TRBV5-4 to TRBJ2-3; 11 bases agree with TRBD2. The V and J ends lost 4 bases and 3 bases, in that order; junction bases with no gene match: 10. CDR3 length: 17 residues. Germline-derived CDR1 and CDR2 are SGHNT and YYREEE (reference sequence). CDR3 amino acids: CASSPRTGTSGTDTQYF. In DNA form, the CDR3 reads TGTGCCAGCAGCCCACGCACCGGGACTAGCGGAACAGATACGCAGTATTTT.

This clonotype was detected only once. The chain has TRBV19 and TRBJ2-2; 7 nucleotides match TRBD2. This CDR3 comprises 16 residues. The germline V gene has CDR1 LNHDA and CDR2 SQIVND (reference sequence). The junction had 10 bases not matched to a gene; V was cut back by 3 bases and J by 6 bases. As DNA, the CDR3 is TGTGCCAGTAGTATGCCGGCGGGAGAGACAGCCGGGGAGCTGTTTTTT. It is translated as CASSMPAGETAGELFF.

The V call is TRBV6-2 or TRBV6-3, the J call TRBJ1-2; possibly TRBD1 for D (6 bases). Trimming pared 8 bases from V and 4 bases from J, leaving 20 bases between. This CDR3 is 15 amino acids long. CDR1 is MNHEY, CDR2 SVGEGT, per germline. The CDR3 DNA sequence: TGTGCCAGCTCTCCCCATCGGGGGGCTTTCTATGGCTACACCTTC. This gives the protein CASSPHRGAFYGYTF.

The CDR3 sequence: CASSLKDGTEAFF. CDR3 coding DNA: TGTGCCAGCAGCTTAAAGGACGGGACTGAAGCTTTCTTT. This chain uses TRBV7-3 with TRBJ1-1, with D unresolved. Trimming took 1 base from V and 5 from J, leaving 8 bases between them. The CDR3 extends over 13 amino acids. Germline CDR1 SGHTA, CDR2 FQGTGA.

The rearrangement uses TRBV28 and TRBJ1-1, with D uncertain. Trimming took off 8 bases at V and 11 bases at J, with 21 bases between the two ends. Germline V CDR1 and CDR2: MDHEN, SYDVKM. This CDR3 contains 13 residues. CDR3 DNA: TGTGCCAGCCTAGGCCAACGGGCCCAAAGGGCTTTCTTT. Protein sequence: CASLGQRAQRAFF.

The J gene is TRBJ2-2, the V gene TRBV11-3, with D perhaps TRBD1 (5 bases). Germline lookup yields CDR1 SGHNT and CDR2 YENEEA. V was trimmed by 2 bases and J by 6 bases, leaving 10 bases between them. The CDR3 runs to 14 residues. The CDR3 coding sequence is TGTGCCAGCAGCTTATCTAGGGGCGCCGGGGAGCTGTTTTTT. This codes for CASSLSRGAGELFF.